Sequencing of this T cell receptor (beta chain) was carried out in a study of T cells in Graves' hyperthyroidism and ophthalmopathy. Germline V gene lookup returns CDR1 LGHDT and CDR2 YNNKEL (reference sequence). This CDR3 is 14 amino acids long. V was shortened by 3 bases and J by 6 bases, with 14 bases between the two germline ends. This clonotype was counted many times. Antigen unknown. Extraction of PBMCs used about 9.2 ml of fresh peripheral blood. Findings and limits, study-wide: Most clonotypes expanded in the thyroid (above 0.001) were also present in blood.

It was RNA transcripts that yielded the amplified TCR beta CDR3 regions. HTBI primers were the set used in a first-round RT-PCR of the TCR CDR3. TCRdb recomputed calls from the multiplex PCR reads with MiXCR, one row per CDR3 protein. Altogether about 340,000 distinct CDR3 sequences are present, 21% being singletons, with the ten largest covering 50% to 65%. This TCR was recovered from a woman between 50 and 59 years old with Graves' hyperthyroidism. V and J are TRBV3-1 and TRBJ1-2; possible D gene TRBD1, 5 bases. The specimen was blood. CDR3 bases: TGTGCCAGCAGCCATTTGAAACAGGCACATGGCTACACCTTC. Encoded protein: CASSHLKQAHGYTF.